A single sample is the source of the 32 T cell receptor beta chains below, sequenced in a study of cytomegalovirus exposure and HLA in healthy donors. Clones were sequenced by immunoSEQ multiplex PCR, and TCRdb holds only the in-frame ones, with some missing. This repertoire shows 150,000 to 200,000 clones, roughly 84% found once; its top ten account for more than 8.5%. Sequenced: PBMCs. The receptor source for this set is a young man in good health and CMV-seropositive.

This clone was picked up one time. The CDR3 nucleotides read TGTGCCAGCAGCCCTCGCCTGGGCGGGGGCGTCTACGAGCAGTACTTC. Translated, it gives CASSPRLGGGVYEQYF. The V call is TRBV9, the J call TRBJ2-7, with D possibly TRBD2 on 7 matching bases. CDR1 SGDLS and CDR2 YYNGEE come from the germline V gene. The CDR3 covers 16 residues. V lost 4 bases and J lost 3, with 20 bases in between.

The chain joins TRBV27 to TRBJ1-2; TRBD1 agrees at 7 bases. This CDR3 is built from 14 residues. Germline V gives CDR1 MNHEY, CDR2 SMNVEV (reference sequence). V lost 6 bases to trimming and J lost 4 bases; unmatched junction nucleotides: 8. The CDR3: CASRFGQDGYGYTF. CDR3 nucleotides: TGTGCCAGCAGGTTCGGACAGGACGGCTATGGCTACACCTTC.

The chain uses TRBV19 and TRBJ1-5; D gene uncertain. Germline V gene lookup returns CDR1 LNHDA and CDR2 SQIVND (reference sequence). Trimming left V 6 bases short and J 6 bases short, with 12 bases between. The CDR3 extends over 13 amino acids. CDR3 coding DNA: TGTGCCAGTAGCATCACAGCTGGTCAGCCCCAGCATTTT. It encodes CASSITAGQPQHF. The entire variable domain, with the rest obtained from reference TRBV19 and TRBJ1-5, is as follows: DGGITQSPKYLFRKEGQNVTLSCEQNLNHDAMYWYRQDPGQGLRLIYYSQIVNDFQKGDIAEGYSVSREKKESFPLTVTSAQKNPTAFYLCASSITAGQPQHFGDGTRLSIL.

The gene calls are TRBV29-1 and TRBJ2-7; 9 nucleotides align to TRBD1. J lost 7 bases, V lost 7 bases, and 8 bases had no gene match. This CDR3 region has 12 residues. Germline assignment: CDR1 SQVTM and CDR2 ANQGSEA. The CDR3 DNA is TGCAGCGAGAGGACAGGGGTCGGGGAGCAGTACTTC. Translating gives CSERTGVGEQYF.

The rearrangement links TRBV5-1 to TRBJ2-5; a possible D gene is TRBD2 (6 bases). CDR1 is SGHRS, CDR2 YFSETQ, per germline. The CDR3 is made up of 15 amino acids. The V gene lost 4 bases and the J gene lost 5 bases, with 18 bases spanning the gap. As DNA, the CDR3 is TGCGCCAGCAGCCTGGACCCGACTAGGCCGGAGACCCAGTACTTC. This gives the protein CASSLDPTRPETQYF.

Only one count was recorded for this clone. The V call is TRBV28, the J call TRBJ2-1; D uncertain. The CDR3 runs 15 residues. CDR1 and CDR2 from the germline V gene are MDHEN and SYDVKM. V shed 8 bases and J shed 5 bases, with 19 bases lying between them. CDR3 bases: TGTGCCAGCTCCCGGATCGGAAGAGGTGACAATGAGCAGTTCTTC. Protein: CASSRIGRGDNEQFF.

The genes are TRBV19 and TRBJ2-7; the match to TRBD2 covers 12 bases. Losses at the gene ends were 6 bases for V and 2 bases for J; bases not matched to a gene: 2. The CDR3 runs to 14 residues. Germline assignment: CDR1 LNHDA and CDR2 SQIVND (reference sequence). CDR3 DNA: TGTGCCAGTAGGCTAGCGGGAGGGACCTACGAGCAGTACTTC. It encodes CASRLAGGTYEQYF.

The CDR3 DNA sequence: TGCGCCAGCAGCTTGACGGGGGGCACCACCGGGGAGCTGTTTTTT. It translates to CASSLTGGTTGELFF. This sequence joins TRBV5-1 and TRBJ2-2; maybe TRBD2 (7 bases). The CDR3 covers 15 residues. V lost 1 base, J lost 4 bases, and 11 bases lay in between. Germline V CDR1 and CDR2: SGHRS, YFSETQ. The full variable domain, completed using reference TRBV5-1 and TRBJ2-2, is KAGVTQTPRYLIKTRGQQVTLSCSPISGHRSVSWYQQTPGQGLQFLFEYFSETQRNKGNFPGRFSGRQFSNSRSEMNVSTLELGDSALYLCASSLTGGTTGELFFGEGSRLTVL.

This chain uses TRBV4-1 with TRBJ2-4; 7 bases line up with TRBD2. Germline trimming cut 9 bases from V and 1 base from J; bases unmatched to any gene: 21. This CDR3 has 19 residues. The germline V gene has CDR1 MGHRA and CDR2 YSYEKL. CDR3 sequence (DNA): TGCGCCAGGTCTCTAGCGGCGGGACCCGGGGATGGGGCCAAAAACATTCAGTACTTC. Translating gives CARSLAAGPGDGAKNIQYF.

This clone was detected a few times. This chain links TRBV4-1 with TRBJ2-5, with 13 bases identical to TRBD2. J gave up 6 bases and V 4 bases, and 8 bases lay outside the gene matches. Per germline, CDR1 MGHRA and CDR2 YSYEKL. This CDR3 region has 16 residues. The CDR3 DNA is TGCGCCAGCAGCCTCAAAGGGACTAGCGGGACGAAGACCCAGTACTTC. Translated, it gives CASSLKGTSGTKTQYF.

This chain joins TRBV5-6 and TRBJ1-2; 7 nucleotides match TRBD1. Germline loops: CDR1 SGHDT, CDR2 YYEEEE. The CDR3 is 14 residues long. V was clipped by 2 bases and J by 8 bases; unmatched bases: 9. Here the CDR3 reads CASSFLTGQVGYTF. In DNA, the CDR3 is TGTGCCAGCAGCTTCTTGACAGGGCAGGTGGGCTACACCTTC.

This chain links TRBV7-8 with TRBJ2-7; a weak D match, TRBD1 (7 bases). V dropped 6 bases and J dropped 0 bases, with 18 bases sitting between them. CDR1 and CDR2 (germline): SGHVS, FQNEAQ. This CDR3 contains 16 residues. The CDR3 DNA follows: TGTGCCAGCAGTCCAGGGGGACTTCTGAGCTCCTACGAGCAGTACTTC. Encoded protein: CASSPGGLLSSYEQYF.

This clone was seen once. The V gene is TRBV5-4, the J gene TRBJ2-2; D uncertain. Between the trimmed V and J ends, which lost 1 base and 1 base, there was a span of 8 bases. The V gene's germline CDR1 is SGHNT and CDR2 YYREEE (reference sequence). There are 15 residues in the CDR3. CDR3 coding DNA: TGTGCCAGCAGCTTGAGTTCGGGGAACACCGGGGAGCTGTTTTTT. Translation: CASSLSSGNTGELFF. Combining the CDR3 with reference TRBV5-4 and TRBJ2-2 gives the whole variable domain ETGVTQSPTHLIKTRGQQVTLRCSSQSGHNTVSWYQQALGQGPQFIFQYYREEENGRGNFPPRFSGLQFPNYSSELNVNALELDDSALYLCASSLSSGNTGELFFGEGSRLTVL.

CDR3 nucleotides: TGCAGCGTTGTAGTGGGCAGGGGGGATCAGCCCCAGCATTTT. Amino acid sequence: CSVVVGRGDQPQHF. This sequence joins TRBV29-1 and TRBJ1-5; 7 bases fit TRBD1. V lost 4 bases to trimming and J lost 5 bases; unmatched junction nucleotides: 8. Germline CDR1 reads SQVTM; CDR2 reads ANQGSEA. The CDR3 extends over 14 amino acids.

The chain links TRBV13 to TRBJ1-4; 7 bases line up with TRBD1. The J segment lost 7 bases and the V segment lost 5 bases, leaving 7 bases of the junction unmatched. The CDR3 consists of 14 residues. Germline lookup yields CDR1 PRHDT and CDR2 FYEKMQ (reference sequence). CDR3 in DNA: TGTGCCAGCAGCCCACAGGGGCAGGGTGAAAAACTGTTTTTT. This translates into CASSPQGQGEKLFF.

This sequence joins TRBV5-6 and TRBJ1-1; no clear D gene. The CDR3 consists of 14 residues. V lost 0 bases and J lost 1, with 7 bases in between. The germline V gene encodes CDR1 SGHDT and CDR2 YYEEEE. The CDR3 reads CASSLGRRNTEAFF. CDR3 coding DNA: TGTGCCAGCAGCTTGGGACGGAGGAACACTGAAGCTTTCTTT.

The chain couples TRBV6-5 to TRBJ1-1; D remains unclear. CDR3 size: 13 residues. Germline assignment: CDR1 MNHEY and CDR2 SVGAGI. V was clipped by 6 bases and J by 1 base, with 9 bases between them. The CDR3 sequence is CASSLTGNTEAFF. The CDR3 DNA is TGTGCCAGCAGCCTGACTGGGAACACTGAAGCTTTCTTT.

The rearrangement uses TRBV5-1 and TRBJ2-1, with D perhaps TRBD2 (6 bases). There are 16 residues in the CDR3. CDR1 and CDR2 (germline): SGHRS, YFSETQ. V was cut by 3 bases and J by 2 bases, with 15 bases left in between. The DNA of the CDR3 is TGCGCCAGCAGCTCCGCTCCGGGACTGACCTACAATGAGCAGTTCTTC. It yields the protein CASSSAPGLTYNEQFF.

Only one count was recorded for this clone. This sequence joins TRBV5-1 and TRBJ2-7; D may be TRBD2 (7 bases). The CDR3 contains 14 residues. Looked up from germline, CDR1 is SGHRS and CDR2 is YFSETQ. The V end lost 5 bases, the J end lost 4 bases, and 16 bases lay between the germline ends. CDR3 protein: CASREGGNQYEQYF. Written as DNA, the CDR3 is TGCGCCAGCAGGGAGGGGGGGAATCAGTACGAGCAGTACTTC.

The chain links TRBV19 to TRBJ1-1; 11 nucleotides agree with TRBD1. CDR3 length: 15 residues. Germline V gene sequence: CDR1 LNHDA, CDR2 SQIVND (reference sequence). J gave up 6 bases and V 9 bases, and 12 bases lay outside the gene matches. CDR3 nucleotides: TGTGCCAGCAAAGGACAGGGGGCCTGGGTGGCTGAAGCTTTCTTT. This translates into CASKGQGAWVAEAFF. Complete variable domain (other parts from reference TRBV19 and TRBJ1-1): DGGITQSPKYLFRKEGQNVTLSCEQNLNHDAMYWYRQDPGQGLRLIYYSQIVNDFQKGDIAEGYSVSREKKESFPLTVTSAQKNPTAFYLCASKGQGAWVAEAFFGQGTRLTVV.

This chain links TRBV19 with TRBJ1-1; possible D gene TRBD1, 5 bases. This CDR3 is built from 13 residues. The V and J ends lost 3 bases and 7 bases respectively, with 12 bases between them. Per germline, CDR1 LNHDA and CDR2 SQIVND (reference sequence). The CDR3 sequence is CASSITGWGEAFF. DNA of the CDR3: TGTGCCAGTAGTATCACAGGATGGGGTGAAGCTTTCTTT. Looking up the rest from reference TRBV19 and TRBJ1-1 gives the full variable domain: DGGITQSPKYLFRKEGQNVTLSCEQNLNHDAMYWYRQDPGQGLRLIYYSQIVNDFQKGDIAEGYSVSREKKESFPLTVTSAQKNPTAFYLCASSITGWGEAFFGQGTRLTVV.

This CDR3 reads CASSLSGGLGGYTF. CDR3 in DNA: TGTGCCAGCAGCTTAAGCGGGGGTTTGGGTGGCTACACCTTC. This chain uses TRBV7-8 with TRBJ1-2; the D gene is possibly TRBD1 (5 bases). V shed 2 bases and J shed 7 bases, with 14 bases lying between them. CDR1 is SGHVS, CDR2 FQNEAQ, per germline. The CDR3 spans 14 residues.

This clone has more than one count but fewer than ten. The V gene is TRBV18, the J gene TRBJ1-5; D is uncertain. There are 15 residues in the CDR3. Per germline, CDR1 KGHSH and CDR2 LQKENI. Trimming pared 4 bases from V and 7 bases from J, leaving 17 bases between. The CDR3, as DNA: TGTGCCAGCTCACTCACAGAGGGCGGCGGGCAGCCCCAGCATTTT. Translation gives CASSLTEGGGQPQHF. The whole variable domain, remainder taken from reference TRBV18 and TRBJ1-5, is NAGVMQNPRHLVRRRGQEARLRCSPMKGHSHVYWYRQLPEEGLKFMVYLQKENIIDESGMPKERFSAEFPKEGPSILRIQQVVRGDSAAYFCASSLTEGGGQPQHFGDGTRLSIL.

The chain couples TRBV29-1 to TRBJ2-1, with 9 positions matching TRBD1. The CDR3 length is 16 residues. V lost 6 bases and J lost 0; bases outside the gene matches: 9. Germline CDR1 and CDR2: SQVTM and ANQGSEA. The CDR3 sequence: CSVGGTGRDSYNEQFF. For the CDR3, the DNA is TGCAGCGTCGGGGGGACAGGGAGAGACTCCTACAATGAGCAGTTCTTC.

A word on this clone: A much larger clone lies a single base off, so this may be a read error. V and J are TRBV28 and TRBJ1-4; 9 bases map to TRBD1. The germline V gene has CDR1 MDHEN and CDR2 SYDVKM. The CDR3 is 14 residues long. The ends lost 3 bases at V and 8 bases at J; junction bases unmatched: 4. Here the CDR3 DNA reads TGTGCCAGCAGTTTGGGACAGGGAGGCGAAAAACTGTTTTTT. It specifies CASSLGQGGEKLFF.

The CDR3 DNA sequence: TGTGCCAGCAGTTTGAGCGGGGGGCGTGACAATGAGCAGTTCTTC. Translating it yields CASSLSGGRDNEQFF. The chain has TRBV6-4 and TRBJ2-1; 9 bases match TRBD2. The CDR3 totals 15 residues. V shed 5 bases and J 5 bases; nucleotides not matched to a gene: 7. Looked up from germline, CDR1 is MRHNA and CDR2 is SNTAGT.

There are a few counts of this clone. V gene TRBV11-2 combines with J gene TRBJ2-7; TRBD2 aligns across 8 bases. Germline V gene sequence: CDR1 SGHAT, CDR2 FQNNGV. The CDR3 covers 13 residues. V lost 5 bases, J lost 3 bases, and 3 bases stayed unmatched. In nucleotides, the CDR3 is TGTGCCAGCAGCGATAGCGGGAACTACGAGCAGTACTTC. This encodes CASSDSGNYEQYF.

In DNA form, the CDR3 reads TGCGCCAGCGGCCCCGGGACAGGGGGTGGGGAGCAGTACTTC. Translated, it gives CASGPGTGGGEQYF. This chain links TRBV5-1 with TRBJ2-7; 11 bases align to TRBD1. CDR1 is SGHRS, CDR2 YFSETQ, per germline. This CDR3 region has 14 residues. Losses at the gene ends were 7 bases for V and 7 bases for J; bases not matched to a gene: 10.

CDR3 protein: CASSLSPGTYEQYF. The DNA of the CDR3 is TGTGCCAGCAGCTTATCGCCAGGCACCTACGAGCAGTACTTC. The chain has TRBV7-3 and TRBJ2-7, with D unclear. V was pared by 2 bases and J by 2 bases, with 10 bases between. CDR3 size: 14 residues. CDR1 SGHTA and CDR2 FQGTGA come from the germline V gene.

Comments on this clone: The same CDR3 can be traced to other DNA sequences in this sample. This chain joins TRBV9 and TRBJ2-7; TRBD1 aligns across 8 bases. The trim removed 2 bases at V and 2 bases at J, leaving 3 bases unmatched. Germline values: CDR1 SGDLS, CDR2 YYNGEE. The CDR3 consists of 14 residues. The CDR3 loop reads CASSVGTGTYEQYF. The CDR3 region has the DNA TGTGCCAGCAGCGTCGGGACAGGAACCTACGAGCAGTACTTC.

The chain couples TRBV4-3 to TRBJ1-5; 7 bases align to TRBD1. The V gene end was trimmed by 2 bases and the J gene end by 3 bases; junction bases not matched to a gene: 7. Germline assignment: CDR1 LGHNA and CDR2 YSLEER. This CDR3 region has 16 residues. The CDR3 nucleotides are TGCGCCAGCAGCCAAAATCCGGGACAGACCAATCAGCCCCAGCATTTT. It specifies CASSQNPGQTNQPQHF.

The rearrangement links TRBV5-4 to TRBJ1-1; 7 bases are a match to TRBD1. J was trimmed by 5 bases and V by 6 bases; bases with no gene match: 4. Germline assignment: CDR1 SGHNT and CDR2 YYREEE (reference sequence). The CDR3 loop spans 12 amino acids. As DNA, the CDR3 is TGTGCCAGCACAGGGGGGAAGACTGAAGCTTTCTTT. This codes for CASTGGKTEAFF.